One sample yielded the 13 T cell receptor beta chains listed below, sequenced in a study of blood T cell repertoires in COVID-19 (dated by TCRdb to about 2020). Receptors were amplified or captured by the immunoSEQ multiplex PCR assay. The immuneACCESS repertoire file appears here via TCRdb, limited to in-frame rearrangements. These files lack a portion of the clones; in checked studies, under half of the deficit traces to unresolved V genes, and the cause of the others is not known. The sample table holds around 250,000 clones, of which 82% were seen once. The ten biggest clones cover roughly 5.3% of the sample. What was sequenced was PBMCs or T cells enriched from blood (not recorded which). These receptors were taken from a middle-aged man who had been exposed to COVID-19.

The CDR3: CASNMDGRVNQPQHF. The CDR3, as DNA: TGTGCCAGTAACATGGACGGCAGGGTGAATCAGCCCCAGCATTTT. The chain carries TRBV19 and TRBJ1-5; D is perhaps TRBD1 (5 bases). There are 15 residues in the CDR3. Germline V gene data show CDR1 as LNHDA and CDR2 as SQIVND (reference sequence). Trimming removed 7 bases from V and 4 bases from J, with 17 bases in between.

This clone was seen a few times. The CDR3 region is CASSKIRGDTEAFF. CDR3 DNA: TGTGCCAGCAGCAAAATCAGGGGGGACACTGAAGCTTTCTTT. The V and J genes are TRBV7-6 and TRBJ1-1; 7 nucleotides agree with TRBD1. The germline CDR1 and CDR2 sequences are SGHVS and FNYEAQ. With 5 bases clipped from V and 3 bases from J, the junction kept 6 bases outside the gene matches. This CDR3 region has 14 residues.

The rearrangement uses TRBV5-6 and TRBJ2-1, with D possibly being TRBD2 (6 bases). With 4 bases removed from V and 8 bases from J, the gap between germline ends came to 10 bases. Germline V gene sequence: CDR1 SGHDT, CDR2 YYEEEE. The CDR3 is 12 residues long. The DNA for the CDR3 is TGTGCCAGCAGCGGAGGGGTAGATGAGCAGTTCTTC. Translating gives CASSGGVDEQFF.

In DNA form, the CDR3 reads TGTGCCAGCACCCGACAGGGTCGCGGGACTGAAGCTTTCTTT. Translation gives CASTRQGRGTEAFF. The chain has TRBV6-5 and TRBJ1-1; 7 bases line up with TRBD1. V gave up 7 bases and J gave up 5 bases; unmatched junction bases: 10. This CDR3 is built from 14 residues. Germline V gene data show CDR1 as MNHEY and CDR2 as SVGAGI.

The V gene is TRBV29-1, the J gene TRBJ2-7; 9 nucleotides match TRBD1. The CDR3 is 16 amino acids. After removal of 1 base from V and 3 bases from J, the junction contained 10 bases not matched to a gene. Germline CDR1 is SQVTM and CDR2 is ANQGSEA. This chain's CDR3 is CSVEGGAWTGDYEQYF. CDR3 nucleotide sequence: TGCAGCGTTGAAGGAGGAGCGTGGACAGGGGACTACGAGCAGTACTTC.

The rearrangement uses TRBV10-3 and TRBJ1-5, with 8 bases aligning to TRBD1. The trim removed 8 bases at V and 6 bases at J, leaving 9 bases unmatched. Germline CDR1 ENHRY, CDR2 SYGVKD. The CDR3 sequence is 14 residues long. The CDR3 spells CAIDAQGGAQPQHF. Written as DNA, the CDR3 is TGTGCCATCGATGCACAGGGGGGAGCTCAGCCCCAGCATTTT.

This chain joins TRBV7-8 and TRBJ2-7, with a weak D call TRBD2 (6 bases). CDR3 length: 19 residues. V was pared by 0 bases and J by 3 bases, with 24 bases between. Germline V lookup: CDR1 SGHVS, CDR2 FQNEAQ. CDR3 residues: CASSLAPRGRGVSLYEQYF. Here the CDR3 DNA reads TGTGCCAGCAGCTTAGCGCCTAGGGGTCGCGGGGTCAGCCTCTACGAGCAGTACTTC.

CDR3 protein: CASSVDVRGVAGELFF. For the CDR3, the DNA is TGTGCCAGCAGCGTAGACGTCAGGGGAGTCGCCGGGGAGCTGTTTTTT. This rearrangement joins TRBV9 to TRBJ2-2, with D possibly being TRBD1 (6 bases). Per the germline V gene, CDR1 is SGDLS and CDR2 is YYNGEE. CDR3 length: 16 residues. V was shortened by 0 bases and J by 6 bases, with 15 bases between the two germline ends.

This clone was detected once. The V call is TRBV3-1 (or the pseudogene TRBV3-2), the J call TRBJ2-7, with D possibly being TRBD2 (5 bases). Germline CDR1 is LGHDT and CDR2 is YNNKEL (reference sequence). Trimming cost V 1 base and J 2 bases, with 12 bases left between them. This CDR3 comprises 15 residues. CDR3 region: CASSQGSGTAYEQYF. CDR3 sequence (DNA): TGTGCCAGCAGCCAAGGGTCGGGAACCGCCTACGAGCAGTACTTC.

The chain couples TRBV19 to TRBJ1-3; 11 bases align to TRBD1. V lost 4 bases to trimming and J lost 1 base; unmatched junction nucleotides: 9. Germline lookup yields CDR1 LNHDA and CDR2 SQIVND (reference sequence). The CDR3 spans 18 residues. CDR3 coding DNA: TGTGCCAGTAGTACCCCCCCCGGGACAGGGGGTTCTGGAAACACCATATATTTT. It encodes CASSTPPGTGGSGNTIYF. Filled out from reference TRBV19 and TRBJ1-3, the complete variable domain reads DGGITQSPKYLFRKEGQNVTLSCEQNLNHDAMYWYRQDPGQGLRLIYYSQIVNDFQKGDIAEGYSVSREKKESFPLTVTSAQKNPTAFYLCASSTPPGTGGSGNTIYFGEGSWLTVV.

This clone has a count of ten or more. The chain carries TRBV9 and TRBJ2-1; D not certain. V lost 0 bases to trimming and J lost 10 bases, with 11 bases between them. Germline-derived CDR1 and CDR2 are SGDLS and YYNGEE. This CDR3 region has 13 residues. CDR3 in DNA: TGTGCCAGCAGCGTAGTCAACGCGGCGGAGCAGTTCTTC. It translates to CASSVVNAAEQFF.

The chain has TRBV7-2 and TRBJ2-1, with 9 bases identical to TRBD2. V lost 0 bases and J lost 4; bases outside the gene matches: 4. This CDR3 has 16 amino acids. Looked up from germline, CDR1 is SGHTA and CDR2 is FQGNSA. DNA for the CDR3: TGTGCCAGCAGCTTAGCGTATAGCGGGAGTTACAATGAGCAGTTCTTC. Translating it yields CASSLAYSGSYNEQFF.

This clone was picked up a small number of times. The V gene is TRBV7-2, the J gene TRBJ1-2; 10 bases map to TRBD1. The trim removed 0 bases at V and 7 bases at J, leaving 5 bases unmatched. The germline V gene has CDR1 SGHTA and CDR2 FQGNSA. This CDR3 contains 15 residues. The CDR3 DNA is TGTGCCAGCAGCTTAGCCTCGGGACAGGGGTTTGGCTACACCTTC. It is translated as CASSLASGQGFGYTF.